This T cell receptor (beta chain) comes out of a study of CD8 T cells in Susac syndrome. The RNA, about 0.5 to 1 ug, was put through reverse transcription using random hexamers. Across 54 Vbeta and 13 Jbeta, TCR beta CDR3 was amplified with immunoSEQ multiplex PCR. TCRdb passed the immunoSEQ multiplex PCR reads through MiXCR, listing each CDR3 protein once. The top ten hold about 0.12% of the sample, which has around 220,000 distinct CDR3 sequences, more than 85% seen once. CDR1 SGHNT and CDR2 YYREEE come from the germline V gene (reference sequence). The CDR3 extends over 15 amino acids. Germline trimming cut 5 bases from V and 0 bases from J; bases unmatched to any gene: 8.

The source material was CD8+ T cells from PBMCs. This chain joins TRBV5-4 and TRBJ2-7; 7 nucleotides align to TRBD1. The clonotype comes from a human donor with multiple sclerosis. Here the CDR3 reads CASSRDRDLSYEQYF. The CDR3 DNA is TGTGCCAGCAGTCGCGACAGGGACCTCTCCTACGAGCAGTACTTC.